In this sample, the clone carrying this T cell receptor beta chain turned up a few times. Its antigen remains unidentified. The data are from a study of blood T cells in healthy people across ages. Study findings and constraints: One million T cells yielded diversity estimates that were considered underestimates.

CDR1 is ENHRY, CDR2 SYGVKD, per germline. Trimming removed 0 bases from V and 0 bases from J, with 3 bases in between. The CDR3 totals 14 residues. Using a J-beta primer mix together with a sample-barcoded 5' primer, a second PCR was run for roughly 6 to 11 cycles. TCRdb reanalysed the 5' RACE reads using MiXCR and keeps one entry per CDR3 protein. The sample includes around 400,000 distinct CDR3 sequences, about 55% of them seen just once. The sequenced material came from blood. The sequence came from a man between 60 and 75 years old in good health. The chain has TRBV10-3 and TRBJ2-1; D gene uncertain. CDR3 residues: CAISESDSYNEQFF. The CDR3 DNA follows: TGTGCCATCAGTGAGTCGGACTCCTACAATGAGCAGTTCTTC.